This T cell receptor (beta chain) was retrieved from a study of blood T cell repertoires in COVID-19. Overall study context: Collection of acute and convalescent COVID-19 samples took place in the United States, Italy and Spain. The cDNA or gDNA used as material had been derived from T cells, B-cell-depleted T cells, or PBMCs.

CDR1 LGHNA and CDR2 YSLEER come from the germline V gene. V dropped 0 bases and J dropped 2; count of bases not matched to a gene: 13. This CDR3 is built from 19 residues. Original data processing: Estimated nucleated cell counts came from reference gene primer amplification. The protocol was immunoSEQ multiplex PCR, while the TCRdb copy is restricted to in-frame clones and leaves out a portion. The DNA was the basis for D and trimming; V, J and clone size are from that table. The table shows about 74,000 clones, with about nine tenths occurring only once. The genes are TRBV4-3 and TRBJ2-3, with TRBD2 matching over 8 bases. This sequence originates from an elderly woman with active or convalescent COVID-19. The sample consisted of peripheral blood. In nucleotides, the CDR3 is TGCGCCAGCAGCCAAGAAGGGGGGGCAAGCGGGAGCCTCACAGATACGCAGTATTTT. Its translation is CASSQEGGASGSLTDTQYF.